This record covers a single T cell receptor (beta chain). Antigen specificity is unknown. The CDR3 totals 19 residues. V lost 6 bases and J 9 bases, leaving 31 bases between the germline ends. CDR1 and CDR2 from the germline V gene are SGDLS and YYNGEE. Memory CD4+ T cells were sorted as CD4+CD45RO+CD25- cells. Findings and caveats of the study: Tumor memory CD4+ T cell TCR gene usage clustered with blood and lymph node memory CD4+ cells and lymph node naive CD4+ cells. Tumor Treg TCRs overlapped most with tumor naive CD4+ cells.

After constant-region reverse-primer amplification, full-length variable regions underwent semi-nested PCR with Nested Universal Primer A. MiXCR, applied by TCRdb to the 5' RACE reads, yields one record per CDR3 protein. The sample includes around 57,000 distinct CDR3 sequences, more than 25% seen only once; the top ten take less than 3.5%. This chain uses TRBV9 with TRBJ1-6; D unresolved. Input material: tumor-infiltrating memory CD4+ T cells sorted from the breast tumor. Subset defined: memory CD4+ T cells, CD4+CD45RO+CD25-. This clonotype was sampled from a female donor with breast cancer. The DNA for the CDR3 is TGTGCCAGCACGAGCGGGAGAGGAGTTTCGGTCGCTAGTAGTTCACCCCTCCACTTT. Translation: CASTSGRGVSVASSSPLHF.